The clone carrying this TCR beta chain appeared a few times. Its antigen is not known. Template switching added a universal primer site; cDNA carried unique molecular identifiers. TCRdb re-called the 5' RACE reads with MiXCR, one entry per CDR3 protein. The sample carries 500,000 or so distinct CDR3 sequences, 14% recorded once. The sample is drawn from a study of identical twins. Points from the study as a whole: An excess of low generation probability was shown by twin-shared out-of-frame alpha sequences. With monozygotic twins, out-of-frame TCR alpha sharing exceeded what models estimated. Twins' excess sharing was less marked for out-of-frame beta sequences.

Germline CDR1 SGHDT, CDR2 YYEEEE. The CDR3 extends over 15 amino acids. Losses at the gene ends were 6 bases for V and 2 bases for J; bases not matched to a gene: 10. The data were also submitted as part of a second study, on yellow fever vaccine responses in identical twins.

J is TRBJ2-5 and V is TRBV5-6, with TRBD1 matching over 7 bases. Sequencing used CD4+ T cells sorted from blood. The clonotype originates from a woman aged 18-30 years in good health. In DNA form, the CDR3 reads TGTGCCAGCAACCCCCGACAGGGCATACAAGAGACCCAGTACTTC. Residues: CASNPRQGIQETQYF. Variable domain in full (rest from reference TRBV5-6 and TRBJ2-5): DAGVTQSPTHLIKTRGQQVTLRCSPKSGHDTVSWYQQALGQGPQFIFQYYEEEERQRGNFPDRFSGHQFPNYSSELNVNALLLGDSALYLCASNPRQGIQETQYFGPGTRLLVL.